This T cell receptor beta chain originates from a study of shared clonotypes between healthy human individuals. About the study: Per-donor plates numbered three CD4 naive, three CD4 memory, two CD8 naive and one CD8 memory. Points from the study as a whole: Naive subsets usually exceeded memory subsets in estimated richness.

CD4+ cells underwent separation, giving CD45RA+ naive and CD45RA-negative memory subsets. The V gene lost 0 bases and the J gene lost 0 bases, with 8 bases spanning the gap. The CDR3 totals 15 residues. CDR1 SGHVS and CDR2 FNYEAQ come from the germline V gene. Assay used: immunoSEQ multiplex PCR; TCRdb lists only in-frame clones, some missing. The sample holds fewer than 2.5 million clones, approximately 93% seen once. About this clone: Antigen specificity is unknown.

The TCR originated in a man aged 18 to 29 in good health. Some clones in this sample may be carry-over from other donors' samples. The sample taken for sequencing was naive CD4+ T cells from PBMCs. Subset: CD45RA+ positively selected. This rearrangement joins TRBV7-6 to TRBJ1-1; D gene ambiguous. Here the CDR3 DNA reads TGTGCCAGCAGCTTAGCCTCCGCCATGAACACTGAAGCTTTCTTT. As protein: CASSLASAMNTEAFF.